The next 10 T cell receptor beta chains were all read from a single sample in a study of regulatory T cells. Study outcomes and limitations: CD3G-deficient patients' regulatory T cells showed reduced Shannon diversity versus autologous conventional CD4+ and control regulatory cells.

The antigens for these receptors are not known. Amplification used 52 TRBV primers and 13 TRBJ primers. TCRdb's table, derived via immunoSEQ multiplex PCR, lists solely in-frame clones and lacks some. This sample has about 1,100 clones, with around 87% found just once. Material for sequencing was CD4+ Tregs sorted from blood. All receptors come from a person aged 30 to 40 with CD3G deficiency.

The chain links TRBV19 to TRBJ1-1; no clear D. The CDR3 consists of 13 residues. V gave up 6 bases and J gave up 0 bases, with 8 bases separating them. CDR1 is LNHDA, CDR2 SQIVND, per germline (reference sequence). The CDR3 here is CASSKKVNTEAFF. CDR3 DNA sequence: TGTGCCAGTAGCAAAAAGGTGAACACTGAAGCTTTCTTT.

This clone has a handful of counts. CDR3 DNA sequence: TGTGCCAGCAGCCTCACAGATACTAACTATGGCTACACCTTC. It yields the protein CASSLTDTNYGYTF. The gene calls are TRBV6-1 and TRBJ1-2; no reliable D call. Germline V gene lookup returns CDR1 MNHNS and CDR2 SASEGT. The V and J ends lost 6 bases and 0 bases respectively, with 11 bases between them. This CDR3 is built from 14 residues.

This chain's CDR3 is CASTMGAGRNTEAFF. CDR3 bases: TGTGCCAGCACCATGGGGGCGGGGAGGAACACTGAAGCTTTCTTT. This rearrangement joins TRBV28 to TRBJ1-1, with D maybe TRBD1 (6 bases). This CDR3 region has 15 residues. Germline V gives CDR1 MDHEN, CDR2 SYDVKM. Between the trimmed V and J ends, which lost 7 bases and 1 base, there was a span of 16 bases.

The chain couples TRBV6-1 to TRBJ1-5; tentative D call: TRBD1 (6 bases). CDR1 is MNHNS, CDR2 SASEGT, per germline. CDR3 length equals 14 residues. Trimming took off 2 bases at V and 7 bases at J, with 12 bases between the two ends. This CDR3 reads CASSESGVGQPQHF. CDR3 coding DNA: TGTGCCAGCAGTGAATCAGGGGTTGGCCAGCCCCAGCATTTT.

This chain connects TRBV11-2 to TRBJ2-3; D unresolved. Germline V CDR1 and CDR2: SGHAT, FQNNGV. V was pared by 4 bases and J by 2 bases, with 19 bases between. CDR3 size: 17 residues. In DNA, the CDR3 is TGTGCCAGCAGCTCCTTCACGCTTAATGGCTCCACAGATACGCAGTATTTT. Its translation is CASSSFTLNGSTDTQYF. The whole variable domain, filled in from reference TRBV11-2 and TRBJ2-3, reads EAGVAQSPRYKIIEKRQSVAFWCNPISGHATLYWYQQILGQGPKLLIQFQNNGVVDDSQLPKDRFSAERLKGVDSTLKIQPAKLEDSAVYLCASSSFTLNGSTDTQYFGPGTRLTVL.

The chain has TRBV7-9 and TRBJ2-2; 9 nucleotides align to TRBD2. Trimming removed 5 bases from V and 3 bases from J; junction bases left unmatched: 4. This CDR3 is 15 amino acids long. The V gene's germline CDR1 is SEHNR and CDR2 FQNEAQ (reference sequence). Written as DNA, the CDR3 is TGTGCCAGCAGCCCCGGACTAGCGTACACCGGGGAGCTGTTTTTT. Translation: CASSPGLAYTGELFF.

The rearrangement uses TRBV20-1 and TRBJ1-1; D perhaps matches TRBD1 (6 bases). The CDR3 has 11 amino acids. The ends were cut back, 6 bases at V and 11 bases at J, with 16 bases in the middle. The germline V gene has CDR1 DFQATT and CDR2 SNEGSKA (reference sequence). CDR3 bases: TGCAGTGCCCAAAGCAGGGGCCCTGCTTTCTTT. Amino acids: CSAQSRGPAFF.

The chain employs TRBV7-9 and TRBJ2-7; D perhaps matches TRBD1 (6 bases). V lost 2 bases and J 3 bases, leaving 14 bases between the germline ends. The CDR3 length is 15 residues. From germline, CDR1 is SEHNR and CDR2 FQNEAQ (reference sequence). CDR3 in DNA: TGTGCCAGCAGCTTATGGGGGCCTAGCAACTACGAGCAGTACTTC. It translates to CASSLWGPSNYEQYF.

The J gene is TRBJ1-1, the V gene TRBV28; D perhaps matches TRBD1 (5 bases). Trimming took 3 bases from V and 7 from J, leaving 12 bases between them. The CDR3 is made up of 13 amino acids. Germline CDR1 is MDHEN and CDR2 is SYDVKM. The CDR3 DNA reads TGTGCCAGCAGTTTGATCAGGGTGGGTGAAGCTTTCTTT. Translation: CASSLIRVGEAFF.

The rearrangement joins TRBV5-1 to TRBJ2-7, with 11 positions matching TRBD1. The germline V gene encodes CDR1 SGHRS and CDR2 YFSETQ. V lost 0 bases to trimming and J lost 6 bases; unmatched junction nucleotides: 8. There are 16 residues in the CDR3. CDR3 protein: CASSLEASGTGGEQYF. The CDR3 DNA reads TGCGCCAGCAGCTTGGAAGCCTCCGGGACAGGGGGCGAGCAGTACTTC. The full variable domain, its missing parts supplied by reference TRBV5-1 and TRBJ2-7, is KAGVTQTPRYLIKTRGQQVTLSCSPISGHRSVSWYQQTPGQGLQFLFEYFSETQRNKGNFPGRFSGRQFSNSRSEMNVSTLELGDSALYLCASSLEASGTGGEQYFGPGTRLTVT.